The entry below gives a single T cell receptor (beta chain) sequence along with its context. The sample originates from a study of blood T cell repertoires in COVID-19. The wider study: Spain, Italy and the United States supplied samples that represented acute and convalescent COVID-19.

As handled by the study authors: Amplification of reference gene primers provided the estimated nucleated cell counts. Produced via immunoSEQ multiplex PCR; TCRdb's table is partial and in-frame only. From that table come the V and J calls and clone size; the DNA was used to work out D and trimming. In the table there are roughly 86,000 clones, roughly 80% of which are singletons. Germline V gene lookup returns CDR1 SGHRS and CDR2 YFSETQ. This CDR3 contains 13 residues. Trimming at V came to 7 bases and at J to 8 bases, leaving 11 bases not matched to a gene. V and J are TRBV5-1 and TRBJ1-2, with 7 nucleotides matching TRBD1. Sequencing was performed on peripheral blood. The TCR was taken from a man aged 55 to 69 with acute or convalescent COVID-19. CDR3 in DNA: TGCGCCAGCCGGGTAGGGGGCACGGAGGGCTACACCTTC. This codes for CASRVGGTEGYTF.